This is a list of T cell receptor beta chains from one sample in a study of blood T cells in healthy people across ages. TCRdb re-called the 5' RACE reads with MiXCR, one entry per CDR3 protein. The repertoire holds some 1.6 million distinct CDR3 sequences, with around 36% as singletons. Sequencing was performed on blood. The receptors stem from a woman between 25 and 40 years old in good health. Each CDR3 is given without its conserved first and last residue.

TRBV29-1	TRBJ1-5	SVADRGGNQPQH
TRBV7-8	TRBJ1-1	ASSLIDRSMNTEAF
TRBV28	TRBJ1-2	ASSSGQIVYGYT
TRBV6-6	NA	ASITGRTRRDESEQY
TRBV14	TRBJ2-3	ASSQDTAGGGTDTQY
TRBV7-9	TRBJ1-1	ASSPRWGAGNTEAF
TRBV11-2	TRBJ2-3	ASSLAPKRLGDTQY
TRBV3-1	TRBJ2-2	ASSILTSISTGELF
TRBV10-3	TRBJ1-5	ASNGQGGNQPQH
TRBV5-1	TRBJ2-3	ASSGSGTHTDTQY
TRBV20-1	TRBJ2-5	SARRTGLRETQY
TRBV5-1	TRBJ1-1	ASSSSSGTEAF
TRBV6-1	TRBJ1-5	ASILQGKGNQPQH
TRBV13	TRBJ1-1	ASSFGKNTEAF
TRBV4-2	TRBJ2-3	ASSQDFSGPGPDTQY
TRBV14	TRBJ2-7	ASSHGRMKPYEQY
TRBV5-1	TRBJ2-1	ASSSLPTGATRQGNEQF
TRBV5-1	TRBJ2-3	ASSLGVEGRADTQY
TRBV4-1	TRBJ2-1	ASSQEASGSSYNEQF